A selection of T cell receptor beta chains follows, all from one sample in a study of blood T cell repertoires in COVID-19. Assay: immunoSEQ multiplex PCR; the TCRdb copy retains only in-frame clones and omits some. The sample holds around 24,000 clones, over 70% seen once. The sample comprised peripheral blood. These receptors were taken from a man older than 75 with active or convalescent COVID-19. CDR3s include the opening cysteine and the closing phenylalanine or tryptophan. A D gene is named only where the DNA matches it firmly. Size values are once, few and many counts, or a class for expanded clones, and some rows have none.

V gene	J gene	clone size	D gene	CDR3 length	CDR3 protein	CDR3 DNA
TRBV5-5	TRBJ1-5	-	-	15	CASSLGRNSNQPQHF	TGTGCCAGCAGCTTGGGCAGAAATAGCAATCAGCCCCAGCATTTT
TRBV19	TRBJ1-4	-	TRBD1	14	CASRGQKTNEKLFF	TGTGCCAGTAGGGGACAGAAAACTAATGAAAAACTGTTTTTT
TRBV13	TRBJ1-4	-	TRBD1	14	CASSTTGGDEKLFF	TGTGCCAGCAGCACGACAGGGGGCGACGAAAAACTGTTTTTT
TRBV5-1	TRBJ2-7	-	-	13	CASSYQESYEQYF	TGCGCCAGCAGCTATCAGGAAAGCTACGAGCAGTACTTC
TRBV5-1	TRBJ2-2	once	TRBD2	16	CASSSSGRTHTGELFF	TGCGCCAGCAGCTCTAGCGGGAGGACACACACCGGGGAGCTGTTTTTT
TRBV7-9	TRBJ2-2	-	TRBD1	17	CASSYYLGTGNTGELFF	TGTGCCAGCAGCTACTACCTCGGGACAGGGAACACCGGGGAGCTGTTTTTT
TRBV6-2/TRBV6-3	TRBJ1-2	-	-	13	CASSYLSGRGYTF	TGTGCCAGCAGTTATCTTTCTGGGCGAGGCTACACCTTC
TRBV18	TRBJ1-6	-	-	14	CASSSDLNNSPLHF	TGTGCCAGCTCATCTGATCTAAACAATTCACCCCTCCACTTT
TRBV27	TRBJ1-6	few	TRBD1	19	CASSLLTGTEVHSNSPLHF	TGTGCCAGCAGTTTATTAACCGGGACAGAAGTACACAGTAATTCACCCCTCCACTTT
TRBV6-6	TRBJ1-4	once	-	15	CASSYRTPGNEKLFF	TGTGCCAGCAGTTACCGGACCCCGGGGAATGAAAAACTGTTTTTT
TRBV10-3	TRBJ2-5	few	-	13	CAISAGIQETQYF	TGTGCCATCAGTGCAGGGATTCAAGAGACCCAGTACTTC
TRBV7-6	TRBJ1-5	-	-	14	CASSLVAGNQPQHF	TGTGCCAGCAGCTTAGTAGCGGGGAATCAGCCCCAGCATTTT
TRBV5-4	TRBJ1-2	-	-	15	CASSLAGFTNYGYTF	TGTGCCAGCAGCTTGGCGGGTTTCACTAACTATGGCTACACCTTC
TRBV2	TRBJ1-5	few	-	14	CASSPQVSNQPQHF	TGTGCCAGCAGTCCACAGGTTAGCAATCAGCCCCAGCATTTT
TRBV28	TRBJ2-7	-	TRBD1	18	CASSPMGDRGRESYEQYF	TGTGCCAGCAGTCCGATGGGGGACAGGGGGCGGGAATCTTACGAGCAGTACTTC
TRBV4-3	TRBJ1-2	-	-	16	CASSQLRAQGSYGYTF	TGCGCCAGCAGCCAACTCAGGGCCCAGGGCTCCTATGGCTACACCTTC
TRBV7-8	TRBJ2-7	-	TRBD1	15	CASSLGQGIRYEQYF	TGTGCCAGCAGCTTAGGACAGGGGATAAGGTACGAGCAGTACTTC
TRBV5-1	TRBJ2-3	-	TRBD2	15	CASRLSGGPTDTQYF	TGCGCCAGCAGGCTTAGCGGGGGGCCCACAGATACGCAGTATTTT
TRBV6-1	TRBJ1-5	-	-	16	CASSEARGRNNQPQHF	TGTGCCAGCAGTGAAGCAAGGGGCAGGAACAATCAGCCCCAGCATTTT
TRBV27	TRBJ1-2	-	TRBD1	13	CASSKTGGHGYTF	TGTGCCAGCAGTAAGACAGGGGGCCATGGCTACACCTTC
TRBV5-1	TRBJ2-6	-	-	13	CASRQAGANVLTF	TGCGCCAGCAGACAGGCTGGGGCCAACGTCCTGACTTTC
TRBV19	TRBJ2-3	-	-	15	CASSPRPVVGDTQYF	TGTGCCAGTAGTCCCCGCCCGGTAGTTGGAGATACGCAGTATTTT
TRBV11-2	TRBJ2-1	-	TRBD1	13	CASRRNRGNEQFF	TGTGCCAGCAGACGTAACAGGGGTAATGAGCAGTTCTTC
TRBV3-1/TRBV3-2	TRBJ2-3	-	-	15	CASSPSSTSTDTQYF	TGTGCCAGCAGCCCGTCTAGCACTAGCACAGATACGCAGTATTTT
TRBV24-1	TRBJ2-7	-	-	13	CATSSRFSYEQYF	TGTGCCACCAGTTCGAGGTTCTCCTACGAGCAGTACTTC
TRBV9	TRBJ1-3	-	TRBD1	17	CASSLRPDRGSGNTIYF	TGTGCCAGCAGCCTTCGCCCTGACAGGGGAAGTGGAAACACCATATATTTT
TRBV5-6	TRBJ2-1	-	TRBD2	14	CASSLAPGLGEQFF	TGTGCCAGCAGCTTGGCCCCGGGACTAGGGGAGCAGTTCTTC
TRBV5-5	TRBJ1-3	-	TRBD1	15	CASRAGTGLGNTIYF	TGTGCCAGCAGGGCCGGGACAGGGCTTGGAAACACCATATATTTT
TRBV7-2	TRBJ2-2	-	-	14	CASSLGTITGELFF	TGTGCCAGCAGCTTAGGGACAATCACCGGGGAGCTGTTTTTT
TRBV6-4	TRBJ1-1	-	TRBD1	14	CASLYRGPDTEAFF	TGTGCCAGTTTGTACAGGGGCCCTGACACTGAAGCTTTCTTT
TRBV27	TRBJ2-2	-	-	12	CASSFAAGELFF	TGTGCCAGCAGTTTTGCGGCCGGGGAGCTGTTTTTT
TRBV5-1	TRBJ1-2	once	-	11	CASSLDRGYTF	TGCGCCAGCAGCTTGGACAGGGGCTACACCTTC